These 17 T cell receptor beta chains were sequenced from one sample in a study of early T cells in non-severe SARS-CoV-2 infection. MiXCR, applied by TCRdb to the 5' RACE reads, yields one record per CDR3 protein. Of 51,000 or so distinct CDR3 sequences listed, 8% to 13% are singletons. Sequencing was done on a sample of whole blood. The receptors originated from an adult who was a healthcare worker with PCR-confirmed SARS-CoV-2 infection or an uninfected control (not recorded which).

There are many counts of this clonotype. CDR3 sequence reads: CASSSRTGGIDGYTF. The CDR3 region has the DNA TGTGCCAGCAGTTCCCGGACAGGGGGAATTGATGGCTACACCTTC. The V call is TRBV6-2 or TRBV6-3, the J call TRBJ1-2, with 10 positions matching TRBD1. The germline V gene has CDR1 MNHEY and CDR2 SVGEGT. The length of the CDR3 is 15 residues. With 4 bases clipped from V and 6 bases from J, the junction kept 8 bases outside the gene matches.

In its sample, this clonotype was seen a few times. The chain uses TRBV7-2 and TRBJ2-5, with D unclear. Germline values: CDR1 SGHTA, CDR2 FQGNSA. The germline V and J ends were trimmed by 1 base and 3 bases, with 9 bases remaining between them. CDR3 size: 14 residues. The CDR3, as DNA: TGTGCCAGCAGCTTAGAGTACTGGGAAGAGACCCAGTACTTC. Encoded protein: CASSLEYWEETQYF.

As concerns this clonotype: A junction end diverges from the germline sequence, so it may reflect a read error. This sequence joins TRBV5-4 and TRBJ2-5; D may be TRBD2 (6 bases). The CDR3 has 15 amino acids. Germline CDR1 and CDR2: SGHNT and YYREEE (reference sequence). The CDR3 loop reads CVSSPGGSGQETQYF. DNA of the CDR3: TGTGTCAGCAGCCCTGGAGGGTCAGGCCAAGAGACCCAGTACTTC.

CDR3 DNA: TGTGCCAGCAGTGGAAGACAGGATCACGGCTACACCTTC. Its protein product is CASSGRQDHGYTF. V gene TRBV6-6 combines with J gene TRBJ1-2, with D possibly TRBD1 on 6 matching bases. Germline CDR1 and CDR2: MNHNY and SVGAGI (reference sequence). The CDR3 runs 13 residues. The V end was cut by 5 bases, the J end by 8 bases, with 15 bases between.

This clonotype was recorded a few times. The chain carries TRBV9 and TRBJ2-1; 13 bases are shared with TRBD2. The CDR3 is made up of 16 amino acids. The ends lost 4 bases at V and 2 bases at J; junction bases unmatched: 3. Germline loops: CDR1 SGDLS, CDR2 YYNGEE. The CDR3 loop is CASSTGTSGAYNEQFF. The CDR3 nucleotides are TGTGCCAGCAGCACCGGGACTAGCGGGGCCTACAATGAGCAGTTCTTC. Full variable domain (outside the CDR3, taken from reference TRBV9 and TRBJ2-1): DSGVTQTPKHLITATGQRVTLRCSPRSGDLSVYWYQQSLDQGLQFLIQYYNGEERAKGNILERFSAQQFPDLHSELNLSSLELGDSALYFCASSTGTSGAYNEQFFGPGTRLTVL.

This clonotype appeared many times. The chain links TRBV1 to TRBJ2-1; the table's D call TRBD2 went unverified against the DNA. TRBV1 is reported as a pseudogene. The CDR3 contains 19 residues. The CDR3: CTSGRPNRSGGAESCEQFF. The CDR3 nucleotides are TGCACCAGCGGTCGACCCAATCGTAGCGGGGGGGCCGAAAGTTGTGAGCAGTTCTTC.

This clonotype was detected many times. The gene calls are TRBV6-6 and TRBJ2-5, with D unresolved. Germline CDR1 MNHNY, CDR2 SVGAGI (reference sequence). V gave up 0 bases and J gave up 6 bases, with 14 bases separating them. CDR3 size: 15 residues. CDR3 bases: TGTGCCAGCAGTTACTCGGGGTCCCCTACGCAGACCCAGTACTTC. This gives the protein CASSYSGSPTQTQYF.

This clonotype was detected many times. The chain couples TRBV4-1 to TRBJ2-1; D ambiguous. V lost 2 bases to trimming and J lost 3 bases, with 5 bases between them. The germline CDR1 and CDR2 sequences are MGHRA and YSYEKL. The CDR3 is made up of 13 amino acids. This chain's CDR3 is CASSQSSYNEQFF. The CDR3 DNA sequence: TGCGCCAGCAGCCAATCGAGCTACAATGAGCAGTTCTTC.

There are many counts of this clonotype. The chain joins TRBV7-2 to TRBJ2-3; TRBD2 might be the D (6 bases). The CDR3 loop spans 16 amino acids. The germline gives CDR1 SGHTA, CDR2 FQGNSA. The V gene lost 7 bases and the J gene lost 5 bases, with 22 bases spanning the gap. CDR3 sequence: CASNFLRGRQGDTQYF. DNA for the CDR3: TGTGCCAGCAACTTTCTGAGAGGGAGGCAGGGAGATACGCAGTATTTT.

J is TRBJ1-2 and V is TRBV28; TRBD1 matches at 9 bases. Losses at the gene ends were 5 bases for V and 4 bases for J; bases not matched to a gene: 5. In germline, CDR1 is MDHEN, CDR2 SYDVKM. This CDR3 is built from 14 residues. CDR3 protein: CASSRQGGGYGYTF. The CDR3 DNA is TGTGCCAGCAGTCGACAGGGGGGAGGCTATGGCTACACCTTC.

The V and J genes are TRBV27 and TRBJ1-5, with a weak D call TRBD1 (6 bases). CDR3 size: 15 residues. V shed 5 bases and J shed 4 bases, with 15 bases lying between them. Germline-derived CDR1 and CDR2 are MNHEY and SMNVEV (reference sequence). CDR3 DNA: TGTGCCAGCAGTACAACTCCAGGGGAGAATCAGCCCCAGCATTTT. Its translation is CASSTTPGENQPQHF.

This clonotype was observed a few times. The chain carries TRBV5-5 and TRBJ1-1; 12 bases agree with TRBD1. V shed 4 bases, J shed 9 bases, and the junction held 4 bases outside the gene matches. The CDR3 sequence is 13 residues long. Germline V gene sequence: CDR1 SGHKS, CDR2 YYEKEE (reference sequence). The CDR3 region is CASSLRDRGQAFF. CDR3 sequence (DNA): TGTGCCAGCAGCCTCCGGGACAGGGGGCAAGCTTTCTTT.

The table lists this clonotype with many counts. The J gene is TRBJ1-5, the V gene TRBV30; TRBD1 matches 7 bases. The length of the CDR3 is 14 residues. The germline gives CDR1 GTSNPN, CDR2 SVGIG (reference sequence). J gave up 4 bases and V 1 base, and 4 bases lay outside the gene matches. This CDR3 reads CAWSGLRGNQPQHF. CDR3 coding DNA: TGTGCCTGGAGTGGCCTCAGGGGGAATCAGCCCCAGCATTTT.

V gene TRBV14 combines with J gene TRBJ2-4; D may match TRBD1 or TRBD2 (5 bases each). V was shortened by 4 bases and J by 8 bases, with 12 bases between the two germline ends. The CDR3 is 13 residues long. Germline V gene data show CDR1 as SGHDN and CDR2 as FVKESK. The CDR3 here is CASSRGASDIQYF. CDR3 nucleotide sequence: TGTGCCAGCAGCCGAGGGGCGTCGGACATTCAGTACTTC.

This clonotype has more than one count but fewer than ten. The V gene is TRBV20-1, the J gene TRBJ2-7, with a possible D match to TRBD2 (6 bases). CDR3 length: 16 amino acids. Trimming cost V 2 bases and J 1 base, with 18 bases left between them. Germline CDR1 reads DFQATT; CDR2 reads SNEGSKA (reference sequence). DNA for the CDR3: TGCAGTGCTAGAAACCAGCGGGCGAATAGATCCTACGAGCAGTACTTC. Translating it yields CSARNQRANRSYEQYF.

The chain is built from TRBV28 and TRBJ2-2; D gene ambiguous. Between the trimmed V and J ends, which lost 2 bases and 11 bases, there was a span of 6 bases. Looked up from germline, CDR1 is MDHEN and CDR2 is SYDVKM. The CDR3 has 11 amino acids. The CDR3 reads CASSLNLELFF. In nucleotides, the CDR3 is TGTGCCAGCAGTTTAAACCTCGAGCTGTTTTTT. Filled out from reference TRBV28 and TRBJ2-2, the complete variable domain reads DVKVTQSSRYLVKRTGEKVFLECVQDMDHENMFWYRQDPGLGLRLIYFSYDVKMKEKGDIPEGYSVSREKKERFSLILESASTNQTSMYLCASSLNLELFFGEGSRLTVL.

V and J are TRBV15 and TRBJ2-3; 7 nucleotides align to TRBD2. After removal of 7 bases from V and 2 bases from J, the junction contained 15 bases not matched to a gene. There are 17 residues in the CDR3. Germline loops: CDR1 LNHNV, CDR2 YYDKDF (reference sequence). Here the CDR3 DNA reads TGTGCCACCACCAAGAGACTCGCGGGGGACCCCACAGATACGCAGTATTTT. Residues: CATTKRLAGDPTDTQYF.